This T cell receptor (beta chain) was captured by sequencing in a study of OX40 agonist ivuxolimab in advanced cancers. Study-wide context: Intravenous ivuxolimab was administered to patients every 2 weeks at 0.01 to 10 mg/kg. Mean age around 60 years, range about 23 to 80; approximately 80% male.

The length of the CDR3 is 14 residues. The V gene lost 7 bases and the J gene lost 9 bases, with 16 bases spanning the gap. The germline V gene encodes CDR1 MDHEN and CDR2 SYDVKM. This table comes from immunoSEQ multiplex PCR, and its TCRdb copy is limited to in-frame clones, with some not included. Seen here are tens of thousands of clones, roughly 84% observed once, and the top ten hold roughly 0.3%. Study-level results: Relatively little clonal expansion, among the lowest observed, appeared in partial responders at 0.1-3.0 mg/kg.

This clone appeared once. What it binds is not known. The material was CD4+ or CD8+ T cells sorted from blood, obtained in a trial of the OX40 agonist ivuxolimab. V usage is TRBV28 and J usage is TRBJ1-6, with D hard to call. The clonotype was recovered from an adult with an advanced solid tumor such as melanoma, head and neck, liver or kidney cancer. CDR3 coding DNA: TGTGCCAGCACCCCCCGGATAATCGGTTCACCCCTCCACTTT. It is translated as CASTPRIIGSPLHF.